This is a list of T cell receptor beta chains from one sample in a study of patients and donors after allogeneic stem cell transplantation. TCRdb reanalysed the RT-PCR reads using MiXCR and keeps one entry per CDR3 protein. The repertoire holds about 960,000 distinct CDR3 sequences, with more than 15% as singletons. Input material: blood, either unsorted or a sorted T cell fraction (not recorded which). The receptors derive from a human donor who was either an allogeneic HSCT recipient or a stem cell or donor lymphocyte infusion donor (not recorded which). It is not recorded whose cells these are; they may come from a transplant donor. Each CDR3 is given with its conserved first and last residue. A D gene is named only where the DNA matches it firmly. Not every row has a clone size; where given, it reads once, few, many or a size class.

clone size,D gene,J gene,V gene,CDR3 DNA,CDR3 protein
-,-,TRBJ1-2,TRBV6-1,TGTGCCAGCAGGCCCACAGGAGAGAGAAATGGCTACACCTTC,CASRPTGERNGYTF
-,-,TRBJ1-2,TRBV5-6,TGTGCCAGCAGCCCTGGTGGCCATGGCTACACCTTC,CASSPGGHGYTF
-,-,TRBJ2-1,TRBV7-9,TGTGCCAGCAGCTCTATTGTTAATGAGCAGTTCTTC,CASSSIVNEQFF
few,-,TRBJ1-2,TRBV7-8,TGTGCCAGCAGCCTGGGACTTTATTCTCACTATGGCTACACCTTC,CASSLGLYSHYGYTF
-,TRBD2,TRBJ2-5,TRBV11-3,TGTGCCAGCAGCCTCACTAGCGGGAGGGCCCTGAAGACCCAGTACTTC,CASSLTSGRALKTQYF
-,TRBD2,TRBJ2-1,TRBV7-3,TGTGCCAGCAGCTCCGTTAGCGGGAGATCCTACAATGAGCAGTTCTTC,CASSSVSGRSYNEQFF
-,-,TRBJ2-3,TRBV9,TGTGCCAGCAGCGTAGAACAGGTGGGGACAGATACGCAGTATTTT,CASSVEQVGTDTQYF
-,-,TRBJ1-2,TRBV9,TGTGCCAGCAGCCCCCTGAACAAATACTCTAACTATGGCTACACCTTC,CASSPLNKYSNYGYTF
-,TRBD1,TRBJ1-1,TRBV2,TGTGCCAGCAGGCACGGGACAGGTCTGAACACTGAAGCTTTCTTT,CASRHGTGLNTEAFF
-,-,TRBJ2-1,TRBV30,TGTGCCTGGACGACCTTGGGTCCACGGAATGAGCAGTTCTTC,CAWTTLGPRNEQFF
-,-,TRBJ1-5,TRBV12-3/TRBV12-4,TGTGCCAGCAGCTTGGACAGATTTAGCAATCAGCCCCAGCATTTT,CASSLDRFSNQPQHF
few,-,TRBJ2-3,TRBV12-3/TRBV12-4,TGTGCCAGCAGTTTGCCACCCCCGGGGATTAGCACAGATACGCAGTATTTT,CASSLPPPGISTDTQYF
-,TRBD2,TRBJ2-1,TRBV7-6,TGTGCCAGCAGCCCAAGCGGGAAGAACAATGAGCAGTTCTTC,CASSPSGKNNEQFF
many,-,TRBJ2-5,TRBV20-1,TGCAGTGCTAAGGGAGCTGGGGGGCTTGAGACCCAGTACTTC,CSAKGAGGLETQYF
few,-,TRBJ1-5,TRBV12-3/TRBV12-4,TGTGCCAGCAGCCCGTATGGGGAGGAGGCGGGTCAGCCCCAGCATTTT,CASSPYGEEAGQPQHF
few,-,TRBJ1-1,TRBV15,TGTGCCACCAGCAGAGATCATCAGGTACCTGAAGATTTCTTT,CATSRDHQVPEDFF
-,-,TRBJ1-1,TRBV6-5,TGTGCCAGCAGTTACTCGAGGGGGATTTCCACTGAAGCTTTCTTT,CASSYSRGISTEAFF
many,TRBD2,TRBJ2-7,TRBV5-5,TGTGCCAGCAGCTTGCGGGGGGTAGCCTACGAGCAGTACTTC,CASSLRGVAYEQYF
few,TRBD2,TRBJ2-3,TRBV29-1,TGCAGCGTGAGGACTAGGCTTAGCACAGATACGCAGTATTTT,CSVRTRLSTDTQYF
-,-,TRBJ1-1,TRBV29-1,TGCAGCGTGGCTGACAGATTCAACACTGAAGCTTTCTTT,CSVADRFNTEAFF
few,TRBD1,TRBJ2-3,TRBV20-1,TGCAGTGCTAGAGGAAGGACAGGGGGTGCAAGCACAGATACGCAGTATTTT,CSARGRTGGASTDTQYF
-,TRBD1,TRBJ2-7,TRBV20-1,TGCAGTGCCCACCGGGACAGCACCTACGAGCAGTACTTC,CSAHRDSTYEQYF
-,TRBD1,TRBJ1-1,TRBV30,TGTGCCTGGAGTCCTAGTTACAGGGGGAACACTGAAGCTTTCTTT,CAWSPSYRGNTEAFF
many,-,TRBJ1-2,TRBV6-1,TGTGCCAGCAGTCCCCCCGGAAGGGGCATCAACTATGGCTACACCTTC,CASSPPGRGINYGYTF
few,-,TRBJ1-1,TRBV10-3,TGTGCCATCAGTGATGCACATATGAACACTGAAGCTTTCTTT,CAISDAHMNTEAFF
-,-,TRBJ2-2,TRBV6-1,TGTGCCAGCAGCCGACGACACGCCGGGGAGCTGTTTTTT,CASSRRHAGELFF
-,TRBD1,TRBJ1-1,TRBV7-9,TGTGCCAGCAGCTTAGGTAACAGGGGAGGTTTCTTT,CASSLGNRGGFF
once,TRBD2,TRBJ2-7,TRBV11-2,TGTGCCAGCAGCTCCCTTATGGCGGGGGGCAACTACGAGCAGTACTTC,CASSSLMAGGNYEQYF
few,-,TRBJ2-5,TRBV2,TGTGCCAGCAGCAGAGACTTGGGGGAGACCCAGTACTTC,CASSRDLGETQYF
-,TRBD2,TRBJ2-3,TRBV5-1,TGCGCCAGCAGCACTGGACTAGCGGGATACACAGATACGCAGTATTTT,CASSTGLAGYTDTQYF
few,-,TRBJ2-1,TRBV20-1,TGCAGTGCTAGAGATCAGGGTACTGAGCAGTTCTTC,CSARDQGTEQFF
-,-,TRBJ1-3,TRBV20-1,TGCAGTGCTAGAGGGGGACGGCCCTCTGGAAACACCATATATTTT,CSARGGRPSGNTIYF
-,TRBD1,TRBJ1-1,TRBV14,TGTGCCAGCAGCCATTCACCCGGGACAGGGAGCACTGAAGCTTTCTTT,CASSHSPGTGSTEAFF
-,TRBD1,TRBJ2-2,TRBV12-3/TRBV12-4,TGTGCCAGCAGTCTGTGGACAGGGCACAGCGGGGAGCTGTTTTTT,CASSLWTGHSGELFF
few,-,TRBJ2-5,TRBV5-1,TGCGCCAGCAGGAGATCGGATCAAGAGACCCAGTACTTC,CASRRSDQETQYF
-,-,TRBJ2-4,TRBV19,TGTGCCAGTAGCCTGACAGGAAGTATCAACATTCAGTACTTC,CASSLTGSINIQYF
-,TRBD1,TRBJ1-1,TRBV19,TGTGCCAGTAGTACCAACCGGCAGGGGGAGGACACTGAAGCTTTCTTT,CASSTNRQGEDTEAFF
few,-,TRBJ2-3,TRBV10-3,TGTGCCATCTCTGAAACCAAGGGAGGCACAGATACGCAGTATTTT,CAISETKGGTDTQYF
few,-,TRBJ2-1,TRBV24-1,TGTGCCACCAGTGAGGGACCGGGACTCCAAGCTCCAAATGAGCAGTTCTTC,CATSEGPGLQAPNEQFF
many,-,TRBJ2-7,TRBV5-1,TGCGCCAGCAGCCCCTCTACAGGGAATGCCTACGAGCAGTACTTC,CASSPSTGNAYEQYF
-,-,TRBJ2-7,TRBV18,TGTGCCAGCTCCTCCCAAGGGGGATTATACGAGCAGTACTTC,CASSSQGGLYEQYF
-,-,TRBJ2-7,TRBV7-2,TGTGCCAGCAGCTTTCTCAGACAGGCCCCTACCCTCGAGCAGTACTTC,CASSFLRQAPTLEQYF
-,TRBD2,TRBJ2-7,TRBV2,TGTGCCAGCAGTGACTTCCAGCGGGGTGCCTACGAGCAGTACTTC,CASSDFQRGAYEQYF
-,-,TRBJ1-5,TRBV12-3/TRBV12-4,TGTGCCAGCAGTTTAAACAGGACACCTAATAATAGCAATCAGCCCCAGCATTTT,CASSLNRTPNNSNQPQHF
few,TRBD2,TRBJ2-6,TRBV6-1,TGTGCCAGCATGGCGGGGGTGGCTGGGGCCAACGTCCTGACTTTC,CASMAGVAGANVLTF
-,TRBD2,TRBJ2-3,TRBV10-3,TGTGCCATCAGCCCCGGGACTAGCGGTCTAAAAGGAACAGATACGCAGTATTTT,CAISPGTSGLKGTDTQYF
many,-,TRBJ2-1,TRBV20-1,TGCAGTGCTAGAAGTGGGCCGAGCTCCTACAATGAGCAGTTCTTC,CSARSGPSSYNEQFF
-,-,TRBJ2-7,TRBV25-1,TGTGCCAGCAGTGCGACGGTCGTCTACGAGCAGTACTTC,CASSATVVYEQYF
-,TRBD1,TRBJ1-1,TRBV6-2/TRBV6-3,TGTGCCAGCAGTTTTACAGGGGGAGGCCTTGAAGCTTTCTTT,CASSFTGGGLEAFF
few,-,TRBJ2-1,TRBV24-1,TGTGCCACCAGTGCTTTGGGTAGCGGACATTACAATGAGCAGTTCTTC,CATSALGSGHYNEQFF
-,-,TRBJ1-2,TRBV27,TGTGCCAGCAGTTTGCGCGAGGGCCTTTATGGCTACACCTTC,CASSLREGLYGYTF
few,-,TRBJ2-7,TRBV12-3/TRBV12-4,TGTGCCAGCAGATCCGCCGGGGAAGGCCACGAGCAGTACTTC,CASRSAGEGHEQYF
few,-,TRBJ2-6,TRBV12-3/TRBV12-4,TGTGCCAGCAGTTTTAAGCGGCACCTCTACCCCCACTCTGGGGCCAACGTCCTGACTTTC,CASSFKRHLYPHSGANVLTF
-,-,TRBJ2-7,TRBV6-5,TGTGCCAGCAGTTACTCAAATCCAGGGGCCGCCTCCTACGAGCAGTACTTC,CASSYSNPGAASYEQYF
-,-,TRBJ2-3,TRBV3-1,TGTGCCAGCAGCCCCTATCTCGTCGGAACCCCGAGTGGTGGAGATACGCAGTATTTT,CASSPYLVGTPSGGDTQYF